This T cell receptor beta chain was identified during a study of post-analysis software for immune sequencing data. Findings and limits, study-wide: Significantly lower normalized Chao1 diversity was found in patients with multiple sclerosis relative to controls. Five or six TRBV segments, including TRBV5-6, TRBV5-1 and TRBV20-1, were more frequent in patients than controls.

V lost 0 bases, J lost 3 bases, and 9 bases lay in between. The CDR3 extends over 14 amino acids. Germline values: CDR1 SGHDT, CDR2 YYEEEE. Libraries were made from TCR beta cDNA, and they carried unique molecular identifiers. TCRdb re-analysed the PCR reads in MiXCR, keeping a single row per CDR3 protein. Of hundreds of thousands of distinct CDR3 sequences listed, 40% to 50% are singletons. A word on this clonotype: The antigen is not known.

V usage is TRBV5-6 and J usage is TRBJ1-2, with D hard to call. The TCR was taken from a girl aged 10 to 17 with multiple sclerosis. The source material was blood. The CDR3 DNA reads TGTGCCAGCAGCTTGGGTATAGGACACTATGGCTACACCTTC. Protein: CASSLGIGHYGYTF.